These T cell receptor beta chains were read from a single sample in a study of neurological immune-mediated disorders. TCRdb used MiXCR to reprocess the 5' RACE reads, holding one entry per CDR3 protein. The repertoire holds over 65,000 distinct CDR3 sequences, with approximately 2.8% as singletons. Sequencing was performed on PBMCs. These receptors all stem from a woman in her twenties or thirties with multiple sclerosis. CDR3s include the opening cysteine and the closing phenylalanine or tryptophan. A D gene is named only where the DNA matches it firmly. Where a row states a size, it is once, few, many or the class of an expanded clone; other rows omit it.

J,size,D,V,DNA,CDR3
TRBJ2-1,many,TRBD2,TRBV6-2/TRBV6-3,TGTGCCAGCAGTTTTCTAGCGGGAGGGCCTCAGGAGCAGTTCTTC,CASSFLAGGPQEQFF
TRBJ1-4,many,-,TRBV20-1,TGCAGTGCTAGGAGGGAGACAACTAATGAAAAACTGTTTTTT,CSARRETTNEKLFF
TRBJ2-1,many,-,TRBV11-2,TGTGCCAGCAGCTACTGGACAGACGGTAATGAGCAGTTCTTC,CASSYWTDGNEQFF
TRBJ1-4,many,TRBD1,TRBV4-3,TGCGCCAGCAGCCAAGATGCGCAGGGGGCGGCGACTAATGAAAAACTGTTTTTT,CASSQDAQGAATNEKLFF
TRBJ1-5,many,TRBD1,TRBV5-1,TGCGCCAGCAGCGTGGGACAGGGGAGCGAGCCCCAGCATTTT,CASSVGQGSEPQHF
TRBJ1-1,-,TRBD1,TRBV27,TGTGCCAGCAGAGTCCGGACAGGAGCTCCTGAAGCTTTCTTT,CASRVRTGAPEAFF
TRBJ2-1,many,-,TRBV12-3/TRBV12-4,TGTGCCAGCAGTTGGACAGATCTCTACAATGAGCAGTTCTTC,CASSWTDLYNEQFF
TRBJ1-2,many,TRBD1,TRBV7-9,TGTGCCAGCAGCGCCGGGACAGGGAACTATGGCTACACCTTC,CASSAGTGNYGYTF
TRBJ2-5,many,TRBD2,TRBV27,TGTGCCAGCAGACCGGCGGGAGTGGAGACCCAGTACTTC,CASRPAGVETQYF
TRBJ2-7,many,TRBD2,TRBV7-9,TGTGCCAGCAGCCAATCTGGACTAGAAGACGAGCAGTACTTC,CASSQSGLEDEQYF
TRBJ2-3,many,TRBD2,TRBV20-1,TGCAGTGCTCGGGACTACCGCACAGATACGCAGTATTTT,CSARDYRTDTQYF
TRBJ1-3,many,-,TRBV9,TGTGCCAGCAGCGTAACATCAGGTCCTGGAAACACCATATATTTT,CASSVTSGPGNTIYF
TRBJ2-1,many,-,TRBV7-8,TGTGCCAGCAGGGACAATTACAATGAGCAGTTCTTC,CASRDNYNEQFF
TRBJ2-3,many,-,TRBV29-1,TGCAGCGTTGACCGAGGGGGGGTTCAGGGCGATACGCAGTATTTT,CSVDRGGVQGDTQYF
TRBJ1-2,many,-,TRBV6-5,TGTGCCAGCAGTATGACCCCACTTCCCTATGGCTACACCTTC,CASSMTPLPYGYTF
TRBJ2-7,many,-,TRBV28,TGTGCCACCCGGACGGCCTCCTACGAGCAGTACTTC,CATRTASYEQYF
TRBJ1-1,many,-,TRBV6-2/TRBV6-3,TGTGCCAGCAGGTACATCGCGGACACTGAAGCTTTCTTT,CASRYIADTEAFF
TRBJ2-7,many,-,TRBV4-3,TGCGCCAGCAGCCAAGATGTAGCAGGAGTGGGTACCTACGAGCAGTACTTC,CASSQDVAGVGTYEQYF
TRBJ2-2,many,TRBD2,TRBV28,TGTGCCAGCAGTTTGGCCACCCTAATAGCGGGAGGATTATTCGGGGAGCTGTTTTTT,CASSLATLIAGGLFGELFF
TRBJ2-5,many,TRBD1,TRBV5-1,TGCGCCAGCAGCCACGGACAGGGGAATCTCGGGACCCAGTACTTC,CASSHGQGNLGTQYF
TRBJ1-2,many,-,TRBV5-6,TGTGCCAGCAGCGTTGGAGGGGGGGCAGGGCTCTCCGGCTACACCTTC,CASSVGGGAGLSGYTF
TRBJ2-7,many,-,TRBV9,TGTGCCAGCAGCCCAGGACTCTCTTCCCACTACGAGCAGTACTTC,CASSPGLSSHYEQYF
TRBJ2-2,many,-,TRBV12-3/TRBV12-4,TGTGCCAGCAGTTTTATCGGGGAGCTGTTTTTT,CASSFIGELFF
TRBJ2-7,many,-,TRBV3-1,TGTGCCAGCAGCCAGCAGGGATCGGGGTCCTACGAGCAGTACTTC,CASSQQGSGSYEQYF
TRBJ2-7,many,TRBD2,TRBV29-1,TGCAGCGTTGAAGATCAGGCGGGAGGGCCCCCCAAGCAGTACTTC,CSVEDQAGGPPKQYF
TRBJ2-1,many,TRBD2,TRBV7-9,TGTGCCAGCAGCTCCGGACCGGGACTAGCGGGAAATGAGCAGTTCTTC,CASSSGPGLAGNEQFF
TRBJ1-5,many,-,TRBV20-1,TGCAGTGCTAGAAAAGGGTCAAACAATCAGCCCCAGCATTTT,CSARKGSNNQPQHF
TRBJ2-7,many,TRBD1,TRBV6-2/TRBV6-3,TGTGCCAGCAGGATGGGACAGGGATGGGGCGAGCAGTACTTC,CASRMGQGWGEQYF
TRBJ1-2,many,-,TRBV10-3,TGTGCCATCAGGAGGGACGGAACAAACTATGGCTACACCTTC,CAIRRDGTNYGYTF
TRBJ1-2,many,-,TRBV27,TGTGCCAGCACCTCCCTTGGGGCTTCAGTGTATGGCTACACCTTC,CASTSLGASVYGYTF
TRBJ2-5,many,TRBD1,TRBV5-1,TGCGCCAGCAGCCAGGGGACAGGCAAAGAGACCCAGTACTTC,CASSQGTGKETQYF
TRBJ2-2,many,-,TRBV9,TGTGCCAGCAGCGCCGGACGGGACACCGGGGAGCTGTTTTTT,CASSAGRDTGELFF
TRBJ2-7,-,TRBD2,TRBV9,TGTGCCAGCAGCGCAAGCGGGAGGGTCGGCGAGCAGTACTTC,CASSASGRVGEQYF
TRBJ2-1,many,-,TRBV4-2,TGTGCCAGCAGCCGGTCGACGAATGAGCAGTTCTTC,CASSRSTNEQFF
TRBJ1-2,many,-,TRBV20-1,TGCAGTGCTGAGGCAGGGAGCCTAAACTATGGCTACACCTTC,CSAEAGSLNYGYTF
TRBJ2-3,many,-,TRBV7-8,TGTGCCAGCAGCCCCCTTGGGAGCGACCCTAGCACAGATACGCAGTATTTT,CASSPLGSDPSTDTQYF
TRBJ1-2,many,-,TRBV20-1,TGCAGTGCTAGAAAGGATAGCTATGGCTACACCTTC,CSARKDSYGYTF
TRBJ2-2,many,-,TRBV27,TGTGCCAGCAGTCCAGGCCCTAGAGGCGGGTATTTTCCCGGGGAGCTGTTTTTT,CASSPGPRGGYFPGELFF
TRBJ1-1,few,-,TRBV29-1,TGCAGCGTTGAGGGGGTCACTGAAGCTTTCTTT,CSVEGVTEAFF
TRBJ1-2,-,-,TRBV20-1,TGCAGTGCTAGAGATGTCGGGGCCTATGGCTACACCTTC,CSARDVGAYGYTF
TRBJ2-7,many,-,TRBV29-1,TGCAGCGCGCGGGCGGGGCACGAGCAGTACTTC,CSARAGHEQYF
TRBJ2-2,many,-,TRBV20-1,TGCAGTGCTAGAGATCTCAGGGGTCCCGGGGAGCTGTTTTTT,CSARDLRGPGELFF